The 4 T cell receptor beta chains in this list originate from one sample, sequenced in a study of long-term antiretroviral therapy in people with HIV. Runs used v3.0 of the immunoSEQ assay and were done at survey level. Profiled with immunoSEQ multiplex PCR; TCRdb holds only in-frame clones, not every one. The sample consists of more than 35,000 clones, 90% to 95% of them appearing once. Source: unsorted PBMCs, taken 3.7 years after starting antiretroviral therapy. These receptor sequences come from a woman aged 45-65 years with HIV.

The chain recombines TRBV7-3 with TRBJ2-1; 8 nucleotides line up with TRBD2. This CDR3 contains 14 residues. The germline gives CDR1 SGHTA, CDR2 FQGTGA. The J segment lost 6 bases and the V segment lost 5 bases, leaving 6 bases of the junction unmatched. CDR3 amino acids: CASSHSSGSNEQFF. The CDR3 DNA reads as TGTGCCAGCAGCCACTCCAGCGGGAGCAATGAGCAGTTCTTC.

The chain combines TRBV30 with TRBJ1-6, with 10 bases lining up with TRBD1. Germline-derived CDR1 and CDR2 are GTSNPN and SVGIG (reference sequence). CDR3 length: 12 residues. The trim removed 8 bases at V and 6 bases at J, leaving 1 base unmatched. The CDR3 DNA reads as TGTGCCGGGGACAGGGGTAATTCACCCCTCCACTTT. Translated, it gives CAGDRGNSPLHF.

The rearrangement joins TRBV27 to TRBJ2-3; D gene uncertain. The CDR3 has 13 residues. Per the germline V gene, CDR1 is MNHEY and CDR2 is SMNVEV (reference sequence). Trimming removed 0 bases from V and 3 bases from J, with 4 bases in between. The CDR3 DNA sequence: TGTGCCAGCAGTTTATCGCGGACAGATACGCAGTATTTT. It encodes CASSLSRTDTQYF.

This clone was counted a single time. This sequence joins TRBV14 and TRBJ1-6; a possible D gene is TRBD1 (5 bases). V was trimmed by 3 bases and J by 9 bases, leaving 18 bases between them. Germline values: CDR1 SGHDN, CDR2 FVKESK. CDR3 length: 16 residues. The CDR3 DNA is TGTGCCAGCAGCCAGGACCCGGGACGCCGACTTTCACCCCTCCACTTT. Translated, it gives CASSQDPGRRLSPLHF.